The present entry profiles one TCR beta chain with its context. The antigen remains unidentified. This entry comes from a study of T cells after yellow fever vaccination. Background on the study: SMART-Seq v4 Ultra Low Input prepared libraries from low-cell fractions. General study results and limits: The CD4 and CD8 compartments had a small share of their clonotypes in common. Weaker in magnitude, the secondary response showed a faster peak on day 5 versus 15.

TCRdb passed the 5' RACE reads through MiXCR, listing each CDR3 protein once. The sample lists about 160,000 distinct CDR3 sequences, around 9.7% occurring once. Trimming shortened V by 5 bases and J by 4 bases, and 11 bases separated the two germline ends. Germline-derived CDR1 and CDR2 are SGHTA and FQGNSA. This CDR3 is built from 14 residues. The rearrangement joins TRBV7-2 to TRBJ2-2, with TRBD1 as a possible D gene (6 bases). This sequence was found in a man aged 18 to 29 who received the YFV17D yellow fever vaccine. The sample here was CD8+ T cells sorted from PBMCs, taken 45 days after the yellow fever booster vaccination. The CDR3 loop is CASSLQGPTGELFF. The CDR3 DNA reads TGTGCCAGCAGCCTACAGGGTCCCACCGGGGAGCTGTTTTTT.